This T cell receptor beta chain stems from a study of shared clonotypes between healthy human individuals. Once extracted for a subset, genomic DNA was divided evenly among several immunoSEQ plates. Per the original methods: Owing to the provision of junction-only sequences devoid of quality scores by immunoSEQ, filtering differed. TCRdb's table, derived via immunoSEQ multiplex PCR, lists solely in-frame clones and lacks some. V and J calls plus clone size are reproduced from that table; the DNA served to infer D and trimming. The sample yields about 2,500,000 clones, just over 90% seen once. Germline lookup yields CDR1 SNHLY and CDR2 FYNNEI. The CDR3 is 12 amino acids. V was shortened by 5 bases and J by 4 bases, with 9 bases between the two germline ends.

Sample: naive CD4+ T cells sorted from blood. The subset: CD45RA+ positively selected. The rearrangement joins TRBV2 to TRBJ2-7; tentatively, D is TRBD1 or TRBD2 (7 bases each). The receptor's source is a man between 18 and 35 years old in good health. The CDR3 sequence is CASSQGGYEQYF. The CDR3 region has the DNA TGTGCCAGCAGTCAGGGGGGGTACGAGCAGTACTTC.